This TCR beta chain was obtained from a study of T cells in Graves' hyperthyroidism and ophthalmopathy (dated by TCRdb to the late 2010s). Some background on the complete study: Peripheral blood was sampled at the time of initial diagnosis, prior to any treatment. To identify TCR V-J signatures that set the groups apart, the researchers used a discovery cohort of 100 patients, made up of roughly 45 with Graves' ophthalmopathy and 57 with stable Graves' hyperthyroidism. Prospective prediction of ophthalmopathy was tested in an independent validation cohort consisting of roughly 19 hyperthyroidism patients and some 16 patients who later progressed to ophthalmopathy. The 100 discovery patients were divided at random into training and test sets in a 7:3 ratio. In addition, the study compared T-cell repertoires in thyroid tissue and in blood from roughly six Graves' hyperthyroidism patients. Once sampling was done, hyperthyroidism patients were given methimazole at a starting dose of 30 mg daily, whereas ophthalmopathy patients were given high-dose intravenous methylprednisolone. The paper reports TCR Vbeta CDR3 sequencing of more than 120 peripheral blood samples: 40 to 45 ophthalmopathy, around 80 hyperthyroidism and approximately 17 progressor patients.

Study-level results and caveats: No statistical method was used to set the sample size in advance, and investigators knew the group allocation. In cross-validation, a model built on a 13 V-J signature told ophthalmopathy apart from stable hyperthyroidism with approximately 90% sensitivity and approximately 81% specificity, and in testing the same model reached 80%/75%. Blood samples also contained most of the expanded thyroid clonotypes (frequency above 0.001), which suggests that blood repertoires may reflect thyroid immune responses. In validation, the model predicted progression to ophthalmopathy with over 65% sensitivity and 72.22% specificity, a median of approximately 6.5 months before onset.

The junction carries 7 bases between V and J, which are trimmed by 1 base and 7 bases respectively. From the cysteine through the phenylalanine, the CDR3 covers 12 amino acids. CDR3 DNA is the only sequence kept; it has 36 bases, read in frame from the first base. Taken from the germline V gene, the CDR1 and CDR2 loops are SGHAT and FQNNGV. The TCR beta CDR3 regions were amplified from RNA transcripts. For the first round of RT-PCR on the TCR CDR3, the HTBI primer set was used together with the Qiagen OneStep RT-PCR kit. Libraries were constructed in a second round of multiplex PCR, after which size selection and purification were performed. Paired-end sequencing of the libraries was performed with 100 bp reads on an Illumina HiSeq2000. Processing in the source paper ran as follows. SOAPnuke was used to process the raw data, removing reads that contained adapters or uncalled bases, had a mean Phred below 15, or lacked an exact match to the constant primer or identifier. High-quality paired reads were merged with COPE v1.2.5, and unique nucleotide sequences were defined as clonotypes. MiTCR v1.1 was used to align the clonotypes against IMGT TRBV, TRBD and TRBJ reference segments. Only V-J combinations with frequency above 0.0001, covering roughly 99% of repertoires, were analysed. A TCS score was defined as the ratio between F50 (clonal expansion) and ExV (chaos), using BLOSUM62-based TCRdist between CDR3 peptides within each V-J. Welch's t-statistics and random forest reduced approximately 520 V-J features to under 15, which were used in a naive Bayes classifier (R e1071). The public sequencing data were trimmed at Q25 with fastp and processed into clonotypes with MiXCR by TCRdb, which kept only in-frame beta chains. Identical CDR3 proteins give one entry, which carries the most common genes and DNA. The V and J calls, along with clone size, are taken from TCRdb and not from the paper's own processing. Within this sample are some 300,000 distinct CDR3 sequences, with approximately 13% of them counted one time only. The ten largest clones add up to roughly 7.7% of the sample.

There are many counts of this clonotype. Its antigen is not yet known. No clone much larger than this one lies a single base away; base qualities are absent. Stable Graves' hyperthyroidism was defined as the absence of progression to ophthalmopathy over 18 months of follow-up. Hyperthyroidism patients were aged 18 to 65 years and newly diagnosed, with disease duration of less than 2 months. Patients with uncontrolled infections, other autoimmune diseases, pregnancy or lactation were excluded. Diagnoses relied on clinical symptoms, serum thyroxine and TRAb, thyroid ultrasound and orbital computed tomography. PBMCs were separated from under 11 ml of fresh peripheral blood using Ficoll-Paque density gradient centrifugation. Total RNA was extracted with Trizol reagent, and quality was checked on an Agilent 2100 Bioanalyzer.

Sequencing was carried out using blood. This receptor was taken from a woman aged 40 to 50 with Graves' hyperthyroidism. The sequence joins TRBV11-2 to TRBJ1-2, with a tentative D gene TRBD1 over 5 matching bases. DNA sequence: TGTGCCAGCAGCTTAGGTACAGGTGGCTACACCTTC. Translation gives CASSLGTGGYTF.